One and the same sample provided the 4 T cell receptor beta chains below, sequenced in a study of shared clonotypes between healthy human individuals. CD8 cells regarded as naive lacked CD45RO, were positively chosen for CCR7, and omitted terminally differentiated effector memory CD45RA+ cells. Sequencing used immunoSEQ multiplex PCR; TCRdb keeps in-frame clones, though not all of them. The data show around 580,000 clones, roughly 98% seen once. The sample comprised naive CD8+ T cells sorted from blood. These receptors were obtained from a man aged 30 to 39 in good health.

The rearrangement joins TRBV7-9 to TRBJ2-7; no firm D call. CDR3 size: 14 residues. V lost 2 bases and J 3 bases, leaving 11 bases between the germline ends. Germline assignment: CDR1 SEHNR and CDR2 FQNEAQ (reference sequence). The CDR3 sequence: CASSLIFSDYEQYF. The CDR3 region has the DNA TGTGCCAGCAGCTTAATTTTCTCGGACTACGAGCAGTACTTC.

The chain combines TRBV15 with TRBJ2-1; tentative D call: TRBD2 (5 bases). Germline V gene lookup returns CDR1 LNHNV and CDR2 YYDKDF (reference sequence). CDR3 length equals 15 residues. Trimming stripped 4 bases from V and 2 bases from J, with 12 bases between. The CDR3 here is CATSTKGDPYNEQFF. Written as DNA, the CDR3 is TGTGCCACCAGCACCAAGGGAGACCCCTACAATGAGCAGTTCTTC.

This chain connects TRBV18 to TRBJ1-4, with a possible D match to TRBD1 (5 bases). CDR3 size: 17 residues. Germline lookup yields CDR1 KGHSH and CDR2 LQKENI. Trimming took 8 bases from V and 0 from J, leaving 19 bases between them. For the CDR3, the DNA is TGTGCCAGCCTGCCGGGACGGCCTTTTGCAACTAATGAAAAACTGTTTTTT. Translating gives CASLPGRPFATNEKLFF.

The chain is built from TRBV7-3 and TRBJ2-1, with TRBD2 matching over 7 bases. J gave up 8 bases and V 5 bases, and 15 bases lay outside the gene matches. The CDR3 totals 16 residues. The germline gives CDR1 SGHTA, CDR2 FQGTGA. CDR3 residues: CASSQTPRGGFDEQFF. The CDR3 DNA sequence: TGTGCCAGCAGCCAAACCCCACGGGGAGGGTTCGATGAGCAGTTCTTC. Drawing the rest from reference TRBV7-3 and TRBJ2-1, the complete variable domain is GAGVSQTPSNKVTEKGKYVELRCDPISGHTALYWYRQSLGQGPEFLIYFQGTGAADDSGLPNDRFFAVRPEGSVSTLKIQRTERGDSAVYLCASSQTPRGGFDEQFFGPGTRLTVL.